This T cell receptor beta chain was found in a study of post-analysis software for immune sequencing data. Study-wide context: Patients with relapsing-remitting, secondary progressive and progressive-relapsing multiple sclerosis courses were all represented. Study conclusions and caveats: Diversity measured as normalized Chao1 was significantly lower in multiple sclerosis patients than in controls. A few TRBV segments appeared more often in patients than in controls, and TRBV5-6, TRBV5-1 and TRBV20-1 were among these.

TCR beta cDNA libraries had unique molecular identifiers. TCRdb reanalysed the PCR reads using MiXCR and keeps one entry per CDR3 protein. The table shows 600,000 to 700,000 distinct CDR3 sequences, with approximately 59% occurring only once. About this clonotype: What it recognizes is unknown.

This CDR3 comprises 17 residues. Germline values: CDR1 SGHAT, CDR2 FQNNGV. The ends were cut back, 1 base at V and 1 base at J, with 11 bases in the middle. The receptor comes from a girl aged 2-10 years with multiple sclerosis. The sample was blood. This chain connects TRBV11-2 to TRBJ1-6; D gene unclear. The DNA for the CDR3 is TGTGCCAGCAGCTTAGGTCGTGGAGGGTCCTATAATTCACCCCTCCACTTT. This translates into CASSLGRGGSYNSPLHF.